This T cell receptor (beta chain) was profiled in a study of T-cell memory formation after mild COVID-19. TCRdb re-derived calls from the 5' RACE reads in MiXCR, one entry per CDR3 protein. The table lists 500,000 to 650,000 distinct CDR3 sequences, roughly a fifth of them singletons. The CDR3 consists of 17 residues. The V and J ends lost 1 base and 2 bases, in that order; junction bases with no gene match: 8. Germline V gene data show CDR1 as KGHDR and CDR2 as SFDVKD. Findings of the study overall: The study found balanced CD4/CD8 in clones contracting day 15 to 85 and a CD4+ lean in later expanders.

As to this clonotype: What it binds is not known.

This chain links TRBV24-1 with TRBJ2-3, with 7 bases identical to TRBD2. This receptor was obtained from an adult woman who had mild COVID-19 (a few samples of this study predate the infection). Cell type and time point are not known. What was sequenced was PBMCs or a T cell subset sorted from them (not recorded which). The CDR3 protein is CATSDFSRGKATDTQYF. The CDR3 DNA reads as TGTGCCACCAGTGATTTTTCGCGGGGGAAGGCCACAGATACGCAGTATTTT.